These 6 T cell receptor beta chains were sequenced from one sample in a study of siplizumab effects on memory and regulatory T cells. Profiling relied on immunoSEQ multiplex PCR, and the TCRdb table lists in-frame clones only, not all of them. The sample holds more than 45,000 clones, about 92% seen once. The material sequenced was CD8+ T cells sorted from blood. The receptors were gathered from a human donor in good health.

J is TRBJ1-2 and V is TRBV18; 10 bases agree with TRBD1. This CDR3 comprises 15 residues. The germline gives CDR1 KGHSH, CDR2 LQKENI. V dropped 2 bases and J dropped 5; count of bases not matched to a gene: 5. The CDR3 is CASSPEGTGDYGYTF. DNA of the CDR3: TGTGCCAGCTCACCAGAAGGGACAGGGGATTATGGCTACACCTTC.

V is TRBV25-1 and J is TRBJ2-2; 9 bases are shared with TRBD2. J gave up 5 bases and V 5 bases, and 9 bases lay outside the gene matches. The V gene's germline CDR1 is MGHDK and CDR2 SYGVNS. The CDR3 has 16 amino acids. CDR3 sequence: CASSPMAGGGTGELFF. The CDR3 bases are TGTGCCAGCAGTCCGATGGCGGGAGGGGGGACCGGGGAGCTGTTTTTT.

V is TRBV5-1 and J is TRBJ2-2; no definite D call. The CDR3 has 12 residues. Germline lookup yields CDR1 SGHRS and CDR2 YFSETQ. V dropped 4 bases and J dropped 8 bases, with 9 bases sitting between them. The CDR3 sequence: CASSPIRGELFF. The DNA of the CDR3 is TGCGCCAGCAGCCCCATCAGGGGGGAGCTGTTTTTT.

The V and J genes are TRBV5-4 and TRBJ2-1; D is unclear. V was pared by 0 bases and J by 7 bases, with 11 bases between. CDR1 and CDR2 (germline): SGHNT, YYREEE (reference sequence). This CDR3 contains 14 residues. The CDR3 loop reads CASSLAGVQNEQFF. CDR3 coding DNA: TGTGCCAGCAGCTTGGCTGGAGTTCAGAATGAGCAGTTCTTC. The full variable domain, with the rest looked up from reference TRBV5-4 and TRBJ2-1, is ETGVTQSPTHLIKTRGQQVTLRCSSQSGHNTVSWYQQALGQGPQFIFQYYREEENGRGNFPPRFSGLQFPNYSSELNVNALELDDSALYLCASSLAGVQNEQFFGPGTRLTVL.

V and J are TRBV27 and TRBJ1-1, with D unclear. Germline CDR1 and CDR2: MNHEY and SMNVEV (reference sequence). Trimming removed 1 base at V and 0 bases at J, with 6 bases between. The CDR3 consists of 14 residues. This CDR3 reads CASSLYRMNTEAFF. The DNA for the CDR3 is TGTGCCAGCAGTTTATACAGAATGAACACTGAAGCTTTCTTT.

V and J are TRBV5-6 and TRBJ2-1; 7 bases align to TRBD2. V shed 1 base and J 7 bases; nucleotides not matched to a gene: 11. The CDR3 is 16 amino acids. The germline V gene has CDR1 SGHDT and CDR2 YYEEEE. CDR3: CASSLLLASLGNEQFF. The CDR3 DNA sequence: TGTGCCAGCAGCTTGTTACTAGCGAGTTTGGGTAATGAGCAGTTCTTC.